The T cell receptor (beta chain) described here comes from a study of blood T cell repertoires in COVID-19. Study summary: The samples span acute and convalescent COVID-19 from the United States, Italy and Spain. Sources were T cells, B-cell-depleted T cells, or PBMCs; the material itself was cDNA or gDNA.

Authors' methods: Amplification from reference gene primers served as the basis for estimated nucleated cell counts. TCRdb's table, derived via immunoSEQ multiplex PCR, lists solely in-frame clones and lacks some. V and J calls and clone size are given by that table; D and trimming were obtained from the DNA. This sample has roughly 72,000 clones, with 88% found just once. This CDR3 contains 18 residues. In germline, CDR1 is SGHRS, CDR2 YFSETQ. Unmatched junction bases numbered 12, after V lost 0 bases and J lost 0 bases. The sequenced sample was peripheral blood. The chain recombines TRBV5-1 with TRBJ2-7, with 7 bases lining up with TRBD2. The origin of this receptor is a human donor in a cohort sampled during active COVID-19. The chain's CDR3 is CASSLEDSRGTYSYEQYF. In DNA, the CDR3 is TGCGCCAGCAGCTTGGAGGATTCGCGGGGGACCTACTCCTACGAGCAGTACTTC.